One T cell receptor (beta chain) is described in this entry. Its antigen is currently unknown. This sample is drawn from a study of memory B cells and T cells in multiple sclerosis. Study outcomes and limitations: Normalization was needed because clone-set size differences affected shared clonotype counts.

Libraries were prepared by immunoSEQ multiplex PCR; TCRdb keeps only in-frame clonotypes and omits some of them. The sample holds about 14,000 clones, approximately 69% seen once. Germline V lookup: CDR1 MNHNS, CDR2 SASEGT. This CDR3 spans 15 amino acids. J gave up 6 bases and V 6 bases, and 9 bases lay outside the gene matches. The sequence came from a human donor with multiple sclerosis. Specimen: memory (CD45RO+) CD4+ T cells from blood. This rearrangement joins TRBV6-1 to TRBJ2-7, with 12 positions matching TRBD2. Written as DNA, the CDR3 is TGTGCCAGCAGCCAAAGGACTAGCGGGATTATCGAGCAGTACTTC. This codes for CASSQRTSGIIEQYF.